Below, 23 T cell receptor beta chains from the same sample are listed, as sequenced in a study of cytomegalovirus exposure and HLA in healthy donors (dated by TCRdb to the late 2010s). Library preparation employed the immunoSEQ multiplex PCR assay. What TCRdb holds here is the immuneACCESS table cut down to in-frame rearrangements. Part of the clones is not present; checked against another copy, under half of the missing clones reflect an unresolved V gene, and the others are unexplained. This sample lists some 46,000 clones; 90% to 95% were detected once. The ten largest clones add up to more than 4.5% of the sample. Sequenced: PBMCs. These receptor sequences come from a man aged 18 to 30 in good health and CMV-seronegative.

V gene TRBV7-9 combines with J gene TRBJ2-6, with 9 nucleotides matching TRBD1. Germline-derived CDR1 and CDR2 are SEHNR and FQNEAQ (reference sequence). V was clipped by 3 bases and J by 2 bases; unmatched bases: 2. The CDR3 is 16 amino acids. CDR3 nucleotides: TGTGCCAGCAGCTTGGGGACAGGGACTGGGGCCAACGTCCTGACTTTC. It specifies CASSLGTGTGANVLTF.

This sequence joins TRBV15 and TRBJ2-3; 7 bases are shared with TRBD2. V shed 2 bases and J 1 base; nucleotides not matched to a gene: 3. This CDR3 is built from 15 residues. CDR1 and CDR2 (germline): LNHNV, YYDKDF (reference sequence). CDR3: CATSRTREGTDTQYF. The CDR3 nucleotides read TGTGCCACCAGCAGAACCCGGGAGGGCACAGATACGCAGTATTTT.

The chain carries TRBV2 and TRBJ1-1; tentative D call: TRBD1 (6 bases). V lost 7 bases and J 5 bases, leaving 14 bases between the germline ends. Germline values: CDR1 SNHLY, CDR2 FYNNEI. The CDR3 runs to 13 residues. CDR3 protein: CASTYQGLTEAFF. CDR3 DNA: TGTGCCAGCACCTACCAGGGGCTAACTGAAGCTTTCTTT.

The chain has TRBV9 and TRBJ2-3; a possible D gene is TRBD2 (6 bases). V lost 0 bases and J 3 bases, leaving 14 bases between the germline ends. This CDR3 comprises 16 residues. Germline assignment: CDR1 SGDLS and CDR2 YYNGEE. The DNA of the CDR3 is TGTGCCAGCAGCGTAGCCCCCGGGGGACGGACAGATACGCAGTATTTT. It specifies CASSVAPGGRTDTQYF.

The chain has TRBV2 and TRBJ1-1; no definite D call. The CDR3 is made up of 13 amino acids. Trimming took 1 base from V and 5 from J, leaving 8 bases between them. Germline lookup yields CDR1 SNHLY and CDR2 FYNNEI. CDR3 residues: CASSEGRATEAFF. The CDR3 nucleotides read TGTGCCAGCAGTGAAGGAAGAGCAACTGAAGCTTTCTTT.

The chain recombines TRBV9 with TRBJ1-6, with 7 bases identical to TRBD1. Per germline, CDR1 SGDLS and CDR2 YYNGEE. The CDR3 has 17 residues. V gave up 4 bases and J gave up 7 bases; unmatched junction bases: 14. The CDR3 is CASSPEGGRGTNSPLHF. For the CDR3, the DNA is TGTGCCAGCAGCCCAGAGGGGGGCAGGGGGACAAATTCACCCCTCCACTTT.

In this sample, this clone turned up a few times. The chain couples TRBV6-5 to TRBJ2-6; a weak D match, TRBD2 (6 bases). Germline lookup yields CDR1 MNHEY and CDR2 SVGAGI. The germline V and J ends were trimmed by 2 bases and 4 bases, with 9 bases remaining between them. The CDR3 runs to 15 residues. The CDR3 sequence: CASSYAGTGANVLTF. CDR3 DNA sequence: TGTGCCAGCAGTTACGCGGGGACCGGGGCCAACGTCCTGACTTTC.

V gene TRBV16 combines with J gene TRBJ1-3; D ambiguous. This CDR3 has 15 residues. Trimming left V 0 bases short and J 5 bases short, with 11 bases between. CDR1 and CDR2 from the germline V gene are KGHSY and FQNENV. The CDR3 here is CASSQSSTVRNTIYF. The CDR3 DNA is TGTGCCAGCAGCCAATCGTCCACAGTCCGAAACACCATATATTTT.

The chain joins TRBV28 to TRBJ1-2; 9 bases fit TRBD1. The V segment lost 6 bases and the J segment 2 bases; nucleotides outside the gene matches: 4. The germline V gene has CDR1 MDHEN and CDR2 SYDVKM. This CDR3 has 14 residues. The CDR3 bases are TGTGCCAGCAGCCCCGGGACAGGGAACTATGGCTACACCTTC. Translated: CASSPGTGNYGYTF.

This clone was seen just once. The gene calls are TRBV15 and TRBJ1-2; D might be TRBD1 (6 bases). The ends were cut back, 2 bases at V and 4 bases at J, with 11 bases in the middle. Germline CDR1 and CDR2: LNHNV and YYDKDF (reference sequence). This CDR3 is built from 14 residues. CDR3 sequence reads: CATSRPDRSYGYTF. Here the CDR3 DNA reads TGTGCCACCAGCAGACCTGACAGGAGCTATGGCTACACCTTC.

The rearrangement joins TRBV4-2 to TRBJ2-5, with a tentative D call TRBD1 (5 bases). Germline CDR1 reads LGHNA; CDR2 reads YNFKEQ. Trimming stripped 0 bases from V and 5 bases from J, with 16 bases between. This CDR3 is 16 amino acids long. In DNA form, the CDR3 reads TGTGCCAGCAGCCAAGATAGACAGCACCCTGAGGAGACCCAGTACTTC. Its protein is CASSQDRQHPEETQYF.

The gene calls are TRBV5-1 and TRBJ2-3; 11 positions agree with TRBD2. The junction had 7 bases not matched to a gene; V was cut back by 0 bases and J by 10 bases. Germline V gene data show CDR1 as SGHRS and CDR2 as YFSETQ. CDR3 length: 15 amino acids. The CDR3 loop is CASSLDGTSGLSQYF. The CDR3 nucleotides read TGCGCCAGCAGCTTGGATGGGACTAGCGGCCTTTCGCAGTATTTT.

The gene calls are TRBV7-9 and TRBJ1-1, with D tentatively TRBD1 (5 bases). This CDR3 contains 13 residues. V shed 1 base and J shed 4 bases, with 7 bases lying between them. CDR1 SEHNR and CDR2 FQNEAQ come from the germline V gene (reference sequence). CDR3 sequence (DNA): TGTGCCAGCAGCTTAGTCAGGGCCACTGAAGCTTTCTTT. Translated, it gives CASSLVRATEAFF.

The CDR3 here is CASSQDGEGYEQYF. The CDR3 DNA reads TGTGCCAGCAGCCAAGATGGTGAGGGATACGAGCAGTACTTC. The V and J genes are TRBV14 and TRBJ2-7, with a possible D match to TRBD2 (5 bases). CDR3 length equals 14 residues. Germline loops: CDR1 SGHDN, CDR2 FVKESK. Trimming took off 0 bases at V and 4 bases at J, with 10 bases between the two ends. Full variable domain (remainder filled in from reference TRBV14 and TRBJ2-7): EAGVTQFPSHSVIEKGQTVTLRCDPISGHDNLYWYRRVMGKEIKFLLHFVKESKQDESGMPNNRFLAERTGGTYSTLKVQPAELEDSGVYFCASSQDGEGYEQYFGPGTRLTVT.

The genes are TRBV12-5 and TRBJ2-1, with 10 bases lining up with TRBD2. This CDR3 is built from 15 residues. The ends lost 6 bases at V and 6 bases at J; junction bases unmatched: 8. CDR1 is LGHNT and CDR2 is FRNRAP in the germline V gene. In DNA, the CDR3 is TGTGCTAGTGGCATAAGCGGGGGGGCATTCAATGAGCAGTTCTTC. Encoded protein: CASGISGGAFNEQFF.

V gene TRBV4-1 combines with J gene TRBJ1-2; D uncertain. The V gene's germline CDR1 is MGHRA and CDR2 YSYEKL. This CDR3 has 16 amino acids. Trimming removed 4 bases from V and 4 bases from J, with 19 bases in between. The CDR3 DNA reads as TGCGCCAGCAGCCCGGCCGCCCGGGTAATAGGCTATGGCTACACCTTC. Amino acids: CASSPAARVIGYGYTF.

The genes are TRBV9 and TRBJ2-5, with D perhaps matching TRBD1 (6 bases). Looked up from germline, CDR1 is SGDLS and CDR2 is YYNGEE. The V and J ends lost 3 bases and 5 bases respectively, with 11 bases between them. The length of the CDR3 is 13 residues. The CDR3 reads CASSAQGWETQYF. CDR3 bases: TGTGCCAGCAGCGCTCAGGGGTGGGAGACCCAGTACTTC. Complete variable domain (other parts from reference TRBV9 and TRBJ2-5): DSGVTQTPKHLITATGQRVTLRCSPRSGDLSVYWYQQSLDQGLQFLIQYYNGEERAKGNILERFSAQQFPDLHSELNLSSLELGDSALYFCASSAQGWETQYFGPGTRLLVL.

CDR3 coding DNA: TGCAGCGTTGAAAGTCAGGGTTCCTACAATGAGCAGTTCTTC. This codes for CSVESQGSYNEQFF. V gene TRBV29-1 combines with J gene TRBJ2-1, with D perhaps TRBD1 (5 bases). Germline V CDR1 and CDR2: SQVTM, ANQGSEA. The V end lost 2 bases, the J end lost 1 base, and 9 bases lay between the germline ends. This CDR3 region has 14 residues.

In DNA form, the CDR3 reads TGTGCCAGCAGCCTCCGACTAGCGGGGGCCGGAGATACGCAGTATTTT. Amino acids: CASSLRLAGAGDTQYF. The chain couples TRBV14 to TRBJ2-3; 12 bases map to TRBD2. The germline CDR1 and CDR2 sequences are SGHDN and FVKESK. The CDR3 loop spans 16 amino acids. J gave up 5 bases and V 4 bases, and 7 bases lay outside the gene matches.

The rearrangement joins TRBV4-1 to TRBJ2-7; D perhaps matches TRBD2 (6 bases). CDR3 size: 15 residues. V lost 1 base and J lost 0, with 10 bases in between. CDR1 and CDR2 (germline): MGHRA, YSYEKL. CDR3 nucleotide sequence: TGCGCCAGCAGCCAAGTCGGGAGCTACTCCTACGAGCAGTACTTC. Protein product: CASSQVGSYSYEQYF.

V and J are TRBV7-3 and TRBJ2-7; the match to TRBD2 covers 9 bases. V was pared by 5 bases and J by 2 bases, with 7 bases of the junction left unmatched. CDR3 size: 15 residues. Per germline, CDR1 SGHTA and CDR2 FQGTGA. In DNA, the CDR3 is TGTGCCAGCAGCGAGAGGGGCGGGAGGGCCTACGAGCAGTACTTC. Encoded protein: CASSERGGRAYEQYF.

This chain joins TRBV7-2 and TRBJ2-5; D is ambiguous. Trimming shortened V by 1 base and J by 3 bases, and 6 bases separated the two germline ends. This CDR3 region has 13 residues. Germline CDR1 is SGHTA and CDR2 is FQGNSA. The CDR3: CASSLVPEETQYF. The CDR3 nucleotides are TGTGCCAGCAGCTTAGTACCGGAAGAGACCCAGTACTTC.

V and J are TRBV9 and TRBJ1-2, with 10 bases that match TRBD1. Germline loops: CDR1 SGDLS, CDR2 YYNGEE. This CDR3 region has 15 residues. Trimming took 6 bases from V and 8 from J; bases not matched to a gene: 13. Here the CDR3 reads CASTPGQGWVYGYTF. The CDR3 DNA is TGTGCCAGCACCCCGGGACAGGGGTGGGTCTACGGCTACACCTTC. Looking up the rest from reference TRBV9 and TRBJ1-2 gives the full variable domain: DSGVTQTPKHLITATGQRVTLRCSPRSGDLSVYWYQQSLDQGLQFLIQYYNGEERAKGNILERFSAQQFPDLHSELNLSSLELGDSALYFCASTPGQGWVYGYTFGSGTRLTVV.